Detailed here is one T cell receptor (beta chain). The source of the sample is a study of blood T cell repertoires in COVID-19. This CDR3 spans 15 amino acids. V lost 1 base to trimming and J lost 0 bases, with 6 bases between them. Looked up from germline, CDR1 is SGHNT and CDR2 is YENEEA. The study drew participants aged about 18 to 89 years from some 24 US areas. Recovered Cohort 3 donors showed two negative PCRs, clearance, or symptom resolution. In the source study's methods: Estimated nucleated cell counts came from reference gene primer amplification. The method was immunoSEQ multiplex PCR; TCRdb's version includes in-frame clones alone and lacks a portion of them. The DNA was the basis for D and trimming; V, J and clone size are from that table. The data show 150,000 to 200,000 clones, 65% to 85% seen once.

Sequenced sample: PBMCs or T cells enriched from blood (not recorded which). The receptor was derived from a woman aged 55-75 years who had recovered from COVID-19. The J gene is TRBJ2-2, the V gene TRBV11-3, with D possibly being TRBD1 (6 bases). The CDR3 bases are TGTGCCAGCAGCTTAGGGGGGCCGAACACCGGGGAGCTGTTTTTT. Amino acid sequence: CASSLGGPNTGELFF.